The source of this TCR beta chain is a study of blood T cell repertoires in COVID-19. Study background: COVID-19 samples collected from the United States, Italy and Spain covered acute and convalescent phases. Sources were T cells, B-cell-depleted T cells, or PBMCs; the material itself was cDNA or gDNA.

Original data processing: Researchers report that nucleated cell counts were estimated from reference gene primer amplification. TCRdb's table, derived via immunoSEQ multiplex PCR, lists solely in-frame clones and lacks some. V and J calls and clone size are as listed in that table; D and trimming were resolved from the DNA. The table includes about 200,000 clones, about nine tenths detected once. Sequencing input: peripheral blood. This clonotype was sampled from a man between 18 and 35 years old with active or convalescent COVID-19.

This chain's CDR3 is CASSTGQSYEQYF. DNA for the CDR3: TGTGCCAGTAGTACGGGACAGTCCTACGAGCAGTACTTC. The chain employs TRBV19 and TRBJ2-7; TRBD1 matches 7 bases. From germline, CDR1 is LNHDA and CDR2 SQIVND (reference sequence). V gave up 4 bases and J gave up 1 base; unmatched junction bases: 1. The CDR3 runs 13 residues.